The rows below give T cell receptor beta chains drawn from one sample of a study. One entry per CDR3 protein results from TCRdb running MiXCR on the RT-PCR reads. The repertoire holds fewer than 800,000 distinct CDR3 sequences, with over 12% as singletons. The sequencing sample was made of memory CD4+ T cells from blood. These receptors were collected from a female donor in good health, serving as a healthy control. Each CDR3 is given with its conserved first and last residue. The order of the fields is CDR3 protein, V gene, J gene, D gene. The D gene is left open where the match is weak.

CASRNHVQVGGYTF	TRBV28	TRBJ1-2	.
CASSPTGSSDEAFF	TRBV7-9	TRBJ1-1	.
CASSARIQGLKEGTQYF	TRBV9	TRBJ2-5	TRBD1
CASSLGRGLSEQYF	TRBV12-3/TRBV12-4	TRBJ2-7	TRBD1
CASSLLAGGSTDTQYF	TRBV7-2	TRBJ2-3	TRBD2
CASSYRNQETQYF	TRBV6-6	TRBJ2-5	.
CSVSVAGGYNEQFF	TRBV29-1	TRBJ2-1	TRBD2
CATGDRTYGYTF	TRBV24-1	TRBJ1-2	.
CASSTDRGGSPLHF	TRBV6-5	TRBJ1-6	TRBD1
CASSPQGADYGYTF	TRBV7-2	TRBJ1-2	TRBD1
CASSLGRGNYGYTF	TRBV27	TRBJ1-2	.
CATSDPTGGNSPLHF	TRBV24-1	TRBJ1-6	TRBD1
CATRGSYGTDTQYF	TRBV15	TRBJ2-3	.
CASSPPDTFYNEQFF	TRBV6-5	TRBJ2-1	.
CASSLGGVSSYEQYF	TRBV5-5	TRBJ2-7	.
CSAVPTNTEAFF	TRBV29-1	TRBJ1-1	.
CASSPQGGTSGNTIYF	TRBV7-3	TRBJ1-3	.
CASSAQGAGEKLFF	TRBV7-8	TRBJ1-4	TRBD1
CASSPQGGTEYTF	TRBV7-9	TRBJ1-2	TRBD1
CASSLQREGSEQFF	TRBV5-1	TRBJ2-1	TRBD2
CASNDGAGGYYGYTF	TRBV6-2/TRBV6-3	TRBJ1-2	.
CASLQGQAYNEQFF	TRBV6-2/TRBV6-3	TRBJ2-1	TRBD1
CSAPTAPRVGTEAFF	TRBV20-1	TRBJ1-1	.
CASSLNGRDGYTF	TRBV7-3	TRBJ1-2	.
CSASGGVNEQFF	TRBV20-1	TRBJ2-1	TRBD2
CATGRGNTGELFF	TRBV6-2/TRBV6-3	TRBJ2-2	TRBD2
CASSLTPGSEAFF	TRBV7-2	TRBJ1-1	.
CATSRLTSGRARKEQYF	TRBV15	TRBJ2-7	TRBD2
CSARSREHAFF	TRBV20-1	TRBJ1-1	.
CSASYSGGVKPQHF	TRBV20-1	TRBJ1-5	TRBD1
CASSRPGQGADEQFF	TRBV27	TRBJ2-1	TRBD1
CASSPGTSGRWETQYF	TRBV6-6	TRBJ2-5	TRBD2
CASSLRQGLGDQYF	TRBV28	TRBJ2-5	TRBD1
CASSLTTGVGETQYF	TRBV5-1	TRBJ2-5	TRBD1
CASSSQGRGEAFF	TRBV7-9	TRBJ1-1	.
CASSPFRTSGSFADTQYF	TRBV3-1	TRBJ2-3	TRBD2
CATSRAWGTDSNQPQHF	TRBV15	TRBJ1-5	.
CASSWGGFENTIYF	TRBV7-8	TRBJ1-3	.
CAISESPGSGRGNEQFF	TRBV10-3	TRBJ2-1	TRBD2
CASRRDRGTGELFF	TRBV6-5	TRBJ2-2	TRBD1
CSAGHRVTQPQHF	TRBV20-1	TRBJ1-5	.